The following is a T cell receptor (beta chain) sequence with its context. The donors were part of the roughly 120-subject validation cohort, which stood apart from the roughly 670-subject first cohort. This record belongs to a study of cytomegalovirus exposure and HLA in healthy donors. Repertoires were generated with immunoSEQ multiplex PCR, while TCRdb's copy carries only in-frame clones and drops some. The table includes over 65,000 clones, roughly 92% detected once. V lost 2 bases, J lost 9 bases, and 5 bases stayed unmatched. Germline CDR1 and CDR2: SGDLS and YYNGEE. The CDR3 covers 15 residues.

This sequence joins TRBV9 and TRBJ2-1, with 13 bases that match TRBD2. The TCR sequence derives from a woman under 30 in good health and CMV-seropositive. Specimen: PBMCs. The CDR3 nucleotides read TGTGCCAGCAGCGTCGGACTAGCGGGAGTGGCTGAGCAGTTCTTC. This codes for CASSVGLAGVAEQFF.